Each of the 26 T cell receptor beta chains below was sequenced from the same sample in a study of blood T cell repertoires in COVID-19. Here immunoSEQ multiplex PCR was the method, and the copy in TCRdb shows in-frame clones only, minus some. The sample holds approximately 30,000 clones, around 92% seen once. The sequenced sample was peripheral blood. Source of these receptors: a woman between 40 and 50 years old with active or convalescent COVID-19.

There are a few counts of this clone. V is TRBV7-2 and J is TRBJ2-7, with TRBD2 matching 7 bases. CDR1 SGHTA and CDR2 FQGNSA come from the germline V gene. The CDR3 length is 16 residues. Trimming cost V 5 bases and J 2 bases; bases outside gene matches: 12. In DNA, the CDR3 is TGTGCCAGCAGCCTTTCATCGCTAGCGGTGCCCTACGAGCAGTACTTC. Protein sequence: CASSLSSLAVPYEQYF.

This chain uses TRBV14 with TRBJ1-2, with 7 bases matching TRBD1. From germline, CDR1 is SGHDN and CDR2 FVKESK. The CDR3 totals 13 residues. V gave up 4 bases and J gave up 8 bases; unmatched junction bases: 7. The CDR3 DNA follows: TGTGCCAGCAGCCCCCGGACAGGCTCAGGCTACACCTTC. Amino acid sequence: CASSPRTGSGYTF. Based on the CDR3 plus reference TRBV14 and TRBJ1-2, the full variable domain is EAGVTQFPSHSVIEKGQTVTLRCDPISGHDNLYWYRRVMGKEIKFLLHFVKESKQDESGMPNNRFLAERTGGTYSTLKVQPAELEDSGVYFCASSPRTGSGYTFGSGTRLTVV.

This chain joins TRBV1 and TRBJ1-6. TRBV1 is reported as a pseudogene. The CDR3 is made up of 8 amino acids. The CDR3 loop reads CTAVPLHF. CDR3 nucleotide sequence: TGCACCGCGGTACCCCTCCACTTT.

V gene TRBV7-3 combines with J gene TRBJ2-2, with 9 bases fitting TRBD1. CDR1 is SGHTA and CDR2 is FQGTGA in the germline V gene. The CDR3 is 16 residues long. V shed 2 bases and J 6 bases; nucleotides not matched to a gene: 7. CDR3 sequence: CASSLGSGQGPGELFF. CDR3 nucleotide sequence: TGTGCCAGCAGCTTAGGAAGCGGACAGGGGCCCGGGGAGCTGTTTTTT.

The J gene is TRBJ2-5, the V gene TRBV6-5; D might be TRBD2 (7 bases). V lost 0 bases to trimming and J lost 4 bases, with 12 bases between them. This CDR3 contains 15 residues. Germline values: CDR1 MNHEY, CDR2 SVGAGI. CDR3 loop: CASSYSRGGLETQYF. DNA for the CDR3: TGTGCCAGCAGTTACTCGAGGGGGGGTTTAGAGACCCAGTACTTC.

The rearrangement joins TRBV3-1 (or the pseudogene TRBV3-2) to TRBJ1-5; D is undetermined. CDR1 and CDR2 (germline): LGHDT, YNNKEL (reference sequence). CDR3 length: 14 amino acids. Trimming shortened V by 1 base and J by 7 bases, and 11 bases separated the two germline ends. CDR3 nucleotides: TGTGCCAGCAGCCAAGGAGGTCCCGGGCAGCCCCAGCATTTT. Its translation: CASSQGGPGQPQHF.

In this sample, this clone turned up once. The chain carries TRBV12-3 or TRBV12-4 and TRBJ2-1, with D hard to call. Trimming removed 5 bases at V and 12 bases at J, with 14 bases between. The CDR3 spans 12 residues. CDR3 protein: CASSPSLLGQFF. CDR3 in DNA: TGTGCCAGCAGTCCGTCTCTCCTCGGGCAGTTCTTC.

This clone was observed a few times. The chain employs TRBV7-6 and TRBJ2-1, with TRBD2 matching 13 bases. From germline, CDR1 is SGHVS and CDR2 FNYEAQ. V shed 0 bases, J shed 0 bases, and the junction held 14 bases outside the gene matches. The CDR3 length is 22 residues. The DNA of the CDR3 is TGTGCCAGCAGCTTAGCGATACACTGGACTAGCGGGGGCGGGAGCTCCTACAATGAGCAGTTCTTC. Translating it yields CASSLAIHWTSGGGSSYNEQFF.

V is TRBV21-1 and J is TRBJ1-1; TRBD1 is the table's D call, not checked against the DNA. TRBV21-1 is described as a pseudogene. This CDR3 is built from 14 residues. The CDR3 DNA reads TGTGCCAGCAGCGAAACCGACAGAAACACTGAAGCTTTCTTT. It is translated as CASSETDRNTEAFF.

CDR3 in amino acids: CASSMGGSSNQPQHF. DNA for the CDR3: TGTGCCAGTAGTATGGGGGGGTCGAGCAATCAGCCCCAGCATTTT. The chain combines TRBV19 with TRBJ1-5, with D tentatively TRBD1 (5 bases). This CDR3 has 15 residues. The V and J ends lost 3 bases and 1 base respectively, with 10 bases between them. The germline V gene has CDR1 LNHDA and CDR2 SQIVND (reference sequence).

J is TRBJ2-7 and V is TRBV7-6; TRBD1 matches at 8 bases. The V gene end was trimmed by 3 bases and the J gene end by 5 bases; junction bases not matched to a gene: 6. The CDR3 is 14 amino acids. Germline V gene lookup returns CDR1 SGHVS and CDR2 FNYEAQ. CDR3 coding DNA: TGTGCCAGCAGCTTCGGACAGGGCCCCAACGAGCAGTACTTC. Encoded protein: CASSFGQGPNEQYF.

The CDR3 here is CATRRAGGNEQFF. CDR3 nucleotide sequence: TGTGCCACCAGACGCGCAGGGGGCAATGAGCAGTTCTTC. The chain is built from TRBV24-1 and TRBJ2-1; 7 nucleotides match TRBD1. Germline-derived CDR1 and CDR2 are KGHDR and SFDVKD. The CDR3 sequence is 13 residues long. V trimming: 7 bases; J trimming: 6 bases; junction bases outside the gene matches: 5.

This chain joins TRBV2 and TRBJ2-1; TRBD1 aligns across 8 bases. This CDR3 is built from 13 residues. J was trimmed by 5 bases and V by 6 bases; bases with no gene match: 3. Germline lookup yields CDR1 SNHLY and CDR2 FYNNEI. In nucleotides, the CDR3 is TGTGCCAGCAGGGACAGGGCCCACAATGAGCAGTTCTTC. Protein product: CASRDRAHNEQFF.

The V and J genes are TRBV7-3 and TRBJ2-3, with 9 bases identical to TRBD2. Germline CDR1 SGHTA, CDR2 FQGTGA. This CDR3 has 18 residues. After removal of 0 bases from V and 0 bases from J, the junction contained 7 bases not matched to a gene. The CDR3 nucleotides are TGTGCCAGCAGCTTAACGGGGATAGCGGGGGCCAGCACAGATACGCAGTATTTT. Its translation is CASSLTGIAGASTDTQYF.

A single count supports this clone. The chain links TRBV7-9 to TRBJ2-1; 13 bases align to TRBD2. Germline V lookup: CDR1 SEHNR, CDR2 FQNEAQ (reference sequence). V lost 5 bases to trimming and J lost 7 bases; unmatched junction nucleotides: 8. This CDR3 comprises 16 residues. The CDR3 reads CASSPPGLAGLNEQFF. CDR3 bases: TGTGCCAGCAGCCCACCGGGACTAGCGGGACTAAATGAGCAGTTCTTC.

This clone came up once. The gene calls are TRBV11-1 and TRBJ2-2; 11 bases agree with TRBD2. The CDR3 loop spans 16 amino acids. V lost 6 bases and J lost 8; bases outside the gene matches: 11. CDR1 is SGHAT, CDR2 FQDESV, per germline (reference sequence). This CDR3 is CASSLTSGSGRGELFF. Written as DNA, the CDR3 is TGTGCCAGCAGTCTTACTAGCGGGAGTGGTCGGGGGGAGCTGTTTTTT.

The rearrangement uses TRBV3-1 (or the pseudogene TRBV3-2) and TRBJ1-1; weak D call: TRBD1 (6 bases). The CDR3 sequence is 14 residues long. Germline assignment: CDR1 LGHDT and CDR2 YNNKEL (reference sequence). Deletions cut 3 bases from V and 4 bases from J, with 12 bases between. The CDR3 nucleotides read TGTGCCAGCAGCCACTGTAAAGGGGGCACTGAAGCTTTCTTT. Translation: CASSHCKGGTEAFF.

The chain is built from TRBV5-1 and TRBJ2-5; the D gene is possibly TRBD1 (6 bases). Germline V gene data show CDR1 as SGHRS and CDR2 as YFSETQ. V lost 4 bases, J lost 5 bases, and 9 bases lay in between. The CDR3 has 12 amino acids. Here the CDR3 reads CASSGGGETQYF. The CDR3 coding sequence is TGCGCCAGCAGCGGGGGCGGGGAGACCCAGTACTTC.

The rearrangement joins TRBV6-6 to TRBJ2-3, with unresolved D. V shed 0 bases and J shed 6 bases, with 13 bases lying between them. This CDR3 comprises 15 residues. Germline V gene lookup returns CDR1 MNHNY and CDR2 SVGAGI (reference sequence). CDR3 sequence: CASSYSRPSRDTQYF. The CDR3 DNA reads TGTGCCAGCAGTTACTCCCGGCCGTCGAGGGATACGCAGTATTTT.

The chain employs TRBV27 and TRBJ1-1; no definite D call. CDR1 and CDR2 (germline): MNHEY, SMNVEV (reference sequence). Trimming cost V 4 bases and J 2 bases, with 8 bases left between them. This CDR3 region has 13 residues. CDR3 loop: CASSSVLNTEAFF. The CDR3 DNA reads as TGTGCCAGCAGTTCCGTTCTTAACACTGAAGCTTTCTTT.

In nucleotides, the CDR3 is TGTGCCAGCAGCCACTCCACTTTAGCGGGAGCCAGGGGAGAGCAGTACTTC. Protein: CASSHSTLAGARGEQYF. The chain carries TRBV3-1 (or the pseudogene TRBV3-2) and TRBJ2-7, with 9 positions matching TRBD2. Germline V CDR1 and CDR2: LGHDT, YNNKEL (reference sequence). V gave up 3 bases and J gave up 7 bases; unmatched junction bases: 16. The CDR3 is made up of 17 amino acids.

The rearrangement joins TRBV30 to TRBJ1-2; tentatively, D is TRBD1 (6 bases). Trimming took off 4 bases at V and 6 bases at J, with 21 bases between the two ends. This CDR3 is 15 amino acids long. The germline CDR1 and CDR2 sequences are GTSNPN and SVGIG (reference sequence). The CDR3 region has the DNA TGTGCCTGGACGTCCACTCCGGGACATGCCGATGGCTACACCTTC. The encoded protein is CAWTSTPGHADGYTF.

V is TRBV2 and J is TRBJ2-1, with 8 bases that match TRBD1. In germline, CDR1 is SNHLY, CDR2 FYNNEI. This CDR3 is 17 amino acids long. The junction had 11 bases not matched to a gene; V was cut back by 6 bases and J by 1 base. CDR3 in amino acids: CASRLLTGDQSYNEQFF. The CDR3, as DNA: TGTGCCAGCAGACTCTTGACAGGGGATCAATCCTACAATGAGCAGTTCTTC.

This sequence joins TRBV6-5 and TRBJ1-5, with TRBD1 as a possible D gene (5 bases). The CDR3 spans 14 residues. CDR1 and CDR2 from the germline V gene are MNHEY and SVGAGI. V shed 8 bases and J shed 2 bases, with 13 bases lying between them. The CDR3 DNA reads TGTGCCAGCCATGGGTCGGGGGGCAATCAGCCCCAGCATTTT. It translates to CASHGSGGNQPQHF.

DNA for the CDR3: TGTGCCAGCAGCTTGATGGCGGGAGGAGAGACCCAGTACTTC. It specifies CASSLMAGGETQYF. This chain links TRBV5-4 with TRBJ2-5, with 8 bases that match TRBD2. This CDR3 is built from 14 residues. CDR1 SGHNT and CDR2 YYREEE come from the germline V gene (reference sequence). The V gene end was trimmed by 1 base and the J gene end by 4 bases; junction bases not matched to a gene: 3.

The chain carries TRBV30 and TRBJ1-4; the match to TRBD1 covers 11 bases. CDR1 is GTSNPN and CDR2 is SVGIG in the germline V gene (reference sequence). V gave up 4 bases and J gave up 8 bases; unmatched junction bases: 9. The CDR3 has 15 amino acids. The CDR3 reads CAWTDGGQGGEKLFF. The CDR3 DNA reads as TGTGCCTGGACCGACGGGGGACAGGGGGGAGAAAAACTGTTTTTT.